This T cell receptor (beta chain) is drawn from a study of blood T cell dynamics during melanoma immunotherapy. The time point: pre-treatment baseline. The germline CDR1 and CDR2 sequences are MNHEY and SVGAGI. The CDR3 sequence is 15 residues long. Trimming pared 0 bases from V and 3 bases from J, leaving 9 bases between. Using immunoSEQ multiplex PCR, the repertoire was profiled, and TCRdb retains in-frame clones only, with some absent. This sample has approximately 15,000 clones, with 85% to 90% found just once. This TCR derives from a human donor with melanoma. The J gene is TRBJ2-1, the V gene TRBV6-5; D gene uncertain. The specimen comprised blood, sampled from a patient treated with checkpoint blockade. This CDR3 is CASSYSIGIYNEQFF. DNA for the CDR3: TGTGCCAGCAGTTACTCGATAGGTATCTACAATGAGCAGTTCTTC.